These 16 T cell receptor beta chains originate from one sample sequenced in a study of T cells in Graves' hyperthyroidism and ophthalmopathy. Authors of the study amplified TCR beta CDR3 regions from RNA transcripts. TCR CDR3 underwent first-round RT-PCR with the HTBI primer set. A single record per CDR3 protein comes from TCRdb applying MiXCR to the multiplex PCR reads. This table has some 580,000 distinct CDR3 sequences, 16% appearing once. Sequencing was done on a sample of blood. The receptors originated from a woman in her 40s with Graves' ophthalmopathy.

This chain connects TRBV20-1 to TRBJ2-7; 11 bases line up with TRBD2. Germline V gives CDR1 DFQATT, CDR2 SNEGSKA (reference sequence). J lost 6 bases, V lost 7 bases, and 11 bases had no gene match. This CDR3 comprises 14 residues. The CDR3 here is CSVRLAGLAVEQYF. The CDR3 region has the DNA TGCAGTGTACGACTAGCGGGACTAGCAGTCGAGCAGTACTTC.

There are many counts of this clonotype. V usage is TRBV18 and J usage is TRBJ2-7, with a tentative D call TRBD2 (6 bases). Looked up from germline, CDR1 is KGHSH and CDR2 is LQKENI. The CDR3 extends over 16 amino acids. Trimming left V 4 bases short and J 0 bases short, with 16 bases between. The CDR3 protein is CASSRGERGSSYEQYF. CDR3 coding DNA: TGTGCCAGCTCACGGGGAGAACGGGGGAGCTCCTACGAGCAGTACTTC.

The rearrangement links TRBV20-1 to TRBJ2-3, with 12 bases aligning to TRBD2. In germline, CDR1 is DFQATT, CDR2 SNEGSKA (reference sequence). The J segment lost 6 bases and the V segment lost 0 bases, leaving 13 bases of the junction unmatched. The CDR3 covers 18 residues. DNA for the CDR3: TGCAGTGCTAGAGATATTGAATCTGGACTAGCGGGATGGGATACGCAGTATTTT. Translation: CSARDIESGLAGWDTQYF.

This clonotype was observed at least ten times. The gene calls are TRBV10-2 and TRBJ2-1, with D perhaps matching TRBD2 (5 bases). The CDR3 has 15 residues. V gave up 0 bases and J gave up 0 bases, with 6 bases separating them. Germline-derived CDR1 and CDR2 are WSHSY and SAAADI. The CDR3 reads CASSESGSSYNEQFF. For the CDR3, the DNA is TGCGCCAGCAGTGAGTCGGGGAGCTCCTACAATGAGCAGTTCTTC.

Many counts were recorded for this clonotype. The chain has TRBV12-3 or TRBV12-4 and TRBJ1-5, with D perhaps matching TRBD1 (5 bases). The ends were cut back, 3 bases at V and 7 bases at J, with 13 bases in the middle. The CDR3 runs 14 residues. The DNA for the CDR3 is TGTGCCAGCAGTTTGAAGGGGAGTGAGCAGCCCCAGCATTTT. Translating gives CASSLKGSEQPQHF.

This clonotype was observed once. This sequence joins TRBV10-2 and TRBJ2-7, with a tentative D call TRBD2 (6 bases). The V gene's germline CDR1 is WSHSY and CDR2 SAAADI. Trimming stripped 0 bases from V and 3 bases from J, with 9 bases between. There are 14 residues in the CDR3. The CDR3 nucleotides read TGCGCCAGCAGTGAGTCTGGGGGGAACTACGAGCAGTACTTC. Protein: CASSESGGNYEQYF.

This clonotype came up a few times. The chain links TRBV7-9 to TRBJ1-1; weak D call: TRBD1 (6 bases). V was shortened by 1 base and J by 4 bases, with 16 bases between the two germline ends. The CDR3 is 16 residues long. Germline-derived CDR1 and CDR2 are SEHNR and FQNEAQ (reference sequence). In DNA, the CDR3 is TGTGCCAGCAGCTTAGATGGCAGGGGATTCGCCACTGAAGCTTTCTTT. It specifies CASSLDGRGFATEAFF.

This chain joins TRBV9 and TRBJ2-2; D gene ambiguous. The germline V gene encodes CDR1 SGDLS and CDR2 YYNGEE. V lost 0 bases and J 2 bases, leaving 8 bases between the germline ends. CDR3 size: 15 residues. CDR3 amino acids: CASSVGQINTGELFF. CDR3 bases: TGTGCCAGCAGCGTAGGGCAGATTAACACCGGGGAGCTGTTTTTT.

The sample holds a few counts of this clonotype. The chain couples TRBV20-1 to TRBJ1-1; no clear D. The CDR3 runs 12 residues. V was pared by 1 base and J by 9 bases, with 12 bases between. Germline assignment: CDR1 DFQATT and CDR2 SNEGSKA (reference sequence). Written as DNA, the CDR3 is TGCAGTGCTAGAGCGGGGAGGGCGAAAGCTTTCTTT. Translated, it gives CSARAGRAKAFF.

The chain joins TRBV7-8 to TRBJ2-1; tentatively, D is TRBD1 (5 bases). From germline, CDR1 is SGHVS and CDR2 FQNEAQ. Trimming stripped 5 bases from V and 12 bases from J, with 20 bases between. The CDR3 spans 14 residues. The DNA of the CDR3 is TGTGCCAGCAGCGCCGTAGGGGTCCTACTCGGGCAGTTCTTC. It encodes CASSAVGVLLGQFF.

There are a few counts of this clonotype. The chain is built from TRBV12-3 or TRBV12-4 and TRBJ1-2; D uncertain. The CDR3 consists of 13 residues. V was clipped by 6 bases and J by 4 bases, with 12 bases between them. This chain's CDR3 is CASRRREGYGYTF. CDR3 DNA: TGTGCCAGCAGGCGACGGGAGGGCTATGGCTACACCTTC.

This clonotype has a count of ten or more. CDR3 sequence (DNA): TGTGCCAGCAGCCAAGTCCGTGGGACAGGGAACACTGAAGCTTTCTTT. Protein sequence: CASSQVRGTGNTEAFF. The chain combines TRBV3-1 with TRBJ1-1; TRBD1 matches 8 bases. This CDR3 has 16 amino acids. In germline, CDR1 is LGHDT, CDR2 YNNKEL (reference sequence). Trimming removed 1 base from V and 1 base from J; junction bases left unmatched: 5.

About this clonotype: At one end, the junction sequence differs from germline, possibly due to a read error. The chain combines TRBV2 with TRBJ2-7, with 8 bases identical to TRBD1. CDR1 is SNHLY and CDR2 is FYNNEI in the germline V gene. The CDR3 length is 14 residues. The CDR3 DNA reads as TGTGCCGGCAGTGACCAGGGGGCTGGGCACGAGCAGTACTTC. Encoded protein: CAGSDQGAGHEQYF.

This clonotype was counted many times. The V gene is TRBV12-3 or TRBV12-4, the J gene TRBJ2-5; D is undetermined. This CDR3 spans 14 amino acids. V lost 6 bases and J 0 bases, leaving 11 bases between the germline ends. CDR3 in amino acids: CASSKDLHQETQYF. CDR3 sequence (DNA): TGTGCCAGCAGCAAAGACCTCCACCAAGAGACCCAGTACTTC.

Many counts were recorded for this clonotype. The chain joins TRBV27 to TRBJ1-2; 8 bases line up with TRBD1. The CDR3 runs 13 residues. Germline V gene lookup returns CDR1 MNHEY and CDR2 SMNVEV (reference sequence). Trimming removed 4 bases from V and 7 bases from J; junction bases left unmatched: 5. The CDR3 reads CASSSGQGGGYTF. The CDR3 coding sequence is TGTGCCAGCAGTTCCGGACAGGGCGGTGGCTACACCTTC.

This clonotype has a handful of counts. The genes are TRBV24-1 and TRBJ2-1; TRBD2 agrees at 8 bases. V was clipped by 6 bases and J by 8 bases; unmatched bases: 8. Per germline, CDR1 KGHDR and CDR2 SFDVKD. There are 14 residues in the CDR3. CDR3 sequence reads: CATSPGLVVDEQFF. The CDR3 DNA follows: TGTGCCACCAGTCCGGGACTAGTTGTCGATGAGCAGTTCTTC.